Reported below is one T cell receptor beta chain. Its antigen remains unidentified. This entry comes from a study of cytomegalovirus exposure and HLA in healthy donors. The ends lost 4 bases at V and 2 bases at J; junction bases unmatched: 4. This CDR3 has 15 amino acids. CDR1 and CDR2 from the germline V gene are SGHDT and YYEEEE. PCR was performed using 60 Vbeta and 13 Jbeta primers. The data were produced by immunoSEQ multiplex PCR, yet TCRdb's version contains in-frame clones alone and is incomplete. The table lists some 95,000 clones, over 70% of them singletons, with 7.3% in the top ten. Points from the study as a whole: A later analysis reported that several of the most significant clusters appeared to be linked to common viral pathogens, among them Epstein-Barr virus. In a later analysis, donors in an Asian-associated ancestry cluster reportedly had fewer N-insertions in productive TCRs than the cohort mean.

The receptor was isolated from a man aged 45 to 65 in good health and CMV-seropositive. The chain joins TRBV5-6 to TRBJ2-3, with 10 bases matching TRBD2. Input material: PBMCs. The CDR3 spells CASSNLAGDTDTQYF. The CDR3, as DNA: TGTGCCAGCAGCAATCTAGCGGGGGACACAGATACGCAGTATTTT.